This entry is about one TCR beta chain. Diagnoses among patients were locally advanced or metastatic urothelial carcinoma. Each patient contributed between 1 and 8 total time points of blood mononuclear cells, pretreatment and during treatment. These data belong to a study of PD-L1 blockade in urothelial cancer. Clones were read by immunoSEQ multiplex PCR, and TCRdb kept only the in-frame ones, dropping some. Of tens of thousands of clones listed, roughly 87% are singletons. CDR1 is SGHRS and CDR2 is YFSETQ in the germline V gene. The CDR3 is made up of 15 amino acids. V was pared by 3 bases and J by 2 bases, with 15 bases between.

The chain has TRBV5-1 and TRBJ2-7; no firm D call. This specimen was PBMCs, taken around atezolizumab (anti-PD-L1) treatment. The clonotype originates from a man between 70 and 80 years old with urothelial cancer. The CDR3 spells CASSSHPEPTYEQYF. CDR3 nucleotide sequence: TGCGCCAGCAGCTCCCACCCCGAACCTACCTACGAGCAGTACTTC.